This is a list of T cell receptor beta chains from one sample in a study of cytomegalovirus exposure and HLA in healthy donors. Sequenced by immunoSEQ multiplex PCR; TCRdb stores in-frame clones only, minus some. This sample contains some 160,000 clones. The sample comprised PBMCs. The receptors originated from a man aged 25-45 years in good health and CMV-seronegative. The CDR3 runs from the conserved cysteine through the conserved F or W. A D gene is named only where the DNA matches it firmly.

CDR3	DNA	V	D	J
CASSWGGGNSPLHF	TGTGCCAGCAGCTGGGGGGGAGGTAATTCACCCCTCCACTTT	TRBV5-6	-	TRBJ1-6
CASSQQVYTEAFF	TGTGCCAGCAGCCAACAGGTGTACACTGAAGCTTTCTTC	TRBV14	-	TRBJ1-1
CASSLRRDRGYQPQHF	TGTGCCAGTAGTTTGCGTAGGGACAGGGGGTATCAGCCCCAGCATTTT	TRBV19	TRBD1	TRBJ1-5
CASSFLTARAPGGTEAFF	TGTGCCAGCAGCTTCTTGACAGCCAGGGCCCCGGGGGGCACTGAAGCTTTCTTT	TRBV5-5	-	TRBJ1-1
CASSSLNSGANVLTF	TGTGCCAGTAGCAGTCTTAACTCTGGGGCCAACGTCCTGACTTTC	TRBV19	-	TRBJ2-6
CASSLRGRGQTHTEAFF	TGTGCCAGCAGTTTAAGAGGCAGGGGGCAGACCCACACTGAAGCTTTCTTT	TRBV27	TRBD1	TRBJ1-1
CASRRVQFPEAFF	TGTGCCAGCAGGAGGGTACAGTTTCCTGAAGCTTTCTTT	TRBV27	-	TRBJ1-1
CASSLIRSSPSDEQFF	TGCGCCAGCAGCTTGATTCGGAGTTCCCCATCGGATGAGCAGTTCTTC	TRBV5-1	-	TRBJ2-1
CASSQGNQAGGPQTQYF	TGCGCCAGCAGCCAAGGTAACCAGGCGGGAGGGCCGCAAACGCAGTATTTT	TRBV4-3	TRBD2	TRBJ2-3
CASSLGGGRAEKLFF	TGTGCCAGCAGCTTAGGGGGCGGCAGGGCTGAAAAACTGTTTTTT	TRBV7-6	-	TRBJ1-4
CASSLQGRKHGYTF	TGTGCCAGCAGTTTGCAGGGGAGAAAGCATGGCTACACCTTC	TRBV27	-	TRBJ1-2